This TCR beta chain came from a study of regulatory T cells in long-lasting Graves disease. Study information: Newly diagnosed Graves' patients had under 3 months of antithyroid drugs.

Library construction for TCR beta used iRepertoire HTBI primers and Arm-PCR of CDR3 regions. TCRdb re-called the multiplex PCR reads through MiXCR, storing one row per CDR3 protein. The repertoire holds about 620,000 distinct CDR3 sequences, with about 15% as singletons. Many counts were recorded for this clonotype. Its target is not known. Study-level results: TRBV28 was favored in persistent disease, as were TRBJ1-2 and TRBJ2-5.

CDR1 and CDR2 (germline): MNHNS, SASEGT. Trimming cost V 6 bases and J 0 bases, with 14 bases left between them. The CDR3 extends over 15 amino acids. Stated time point: newly diagnosed GD, antithyroid drugs for less than 3 months. TCR sequences were obtained from RNA taken from PBMCs. These data were likewise used in another study, on T cells in Graves' hyperthyroidism and ophthalmopathy.

Sequenced material: peripheral blood mononuclear cells (PBMCs), taken at new diagnosis, from a patient treated with antithyroid drugs. The receptor was isolated from a woman aged 25 to 39 with Graves disease. The V call is TRBV6-1, the J call TRBJ1-1; a possible D gene is TRBD1 (5 bases). This chain's CDR3 is CASRKRGSLNTEAFF. DNA of the CDR3: TGTGCCAGCAGAAAACGGGGCAGCTTGAACACTGAAGCTTTCTTT.